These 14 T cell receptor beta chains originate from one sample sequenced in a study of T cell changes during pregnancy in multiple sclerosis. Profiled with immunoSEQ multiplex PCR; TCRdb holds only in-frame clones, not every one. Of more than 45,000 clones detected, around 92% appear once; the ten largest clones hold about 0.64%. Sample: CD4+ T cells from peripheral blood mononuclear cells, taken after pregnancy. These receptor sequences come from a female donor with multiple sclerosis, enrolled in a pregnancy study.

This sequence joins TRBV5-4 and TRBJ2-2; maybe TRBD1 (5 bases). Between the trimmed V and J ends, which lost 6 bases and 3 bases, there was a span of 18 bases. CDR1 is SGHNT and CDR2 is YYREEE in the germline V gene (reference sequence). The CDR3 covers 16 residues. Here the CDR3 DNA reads TGTGCCAGCACCAAAGGGGCAGCGACCGACACCGGGGAGCTGTTTTTT. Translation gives CASTKGAATDTGELFF.

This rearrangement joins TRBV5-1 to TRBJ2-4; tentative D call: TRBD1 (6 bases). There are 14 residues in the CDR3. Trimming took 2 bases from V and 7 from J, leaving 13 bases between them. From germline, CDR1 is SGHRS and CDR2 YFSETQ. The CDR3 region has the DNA TGCGCCAGCAGCTTCAGACAGGCTGGCAACATTCAGTACTTC. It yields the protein CASSFRQAGNIQYF.

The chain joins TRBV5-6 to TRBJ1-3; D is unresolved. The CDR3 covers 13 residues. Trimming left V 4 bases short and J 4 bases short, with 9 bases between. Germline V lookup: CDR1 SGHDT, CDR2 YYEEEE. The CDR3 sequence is CASSPQRGNTIYF. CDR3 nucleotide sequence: TGTGCCAGCAGCCCCCAGCGGGGAAACACCATATATTTT.

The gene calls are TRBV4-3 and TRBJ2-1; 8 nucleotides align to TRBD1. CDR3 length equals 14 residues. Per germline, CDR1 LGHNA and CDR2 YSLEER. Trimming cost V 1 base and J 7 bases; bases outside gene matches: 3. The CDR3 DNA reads TGCGCCAGCAGCCAAGCCAGGGGGCGGAATGAGCAGTTCTTC. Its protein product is CASSQARGRNEQFF.

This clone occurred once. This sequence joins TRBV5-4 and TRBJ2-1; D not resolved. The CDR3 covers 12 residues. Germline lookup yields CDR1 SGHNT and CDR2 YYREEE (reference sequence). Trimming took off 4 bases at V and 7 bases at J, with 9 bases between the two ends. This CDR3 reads CASSMLRNEQFF. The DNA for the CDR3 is TGTGCCAGCAGCATGTTGAGGAATGAGCAGTTCTTC.

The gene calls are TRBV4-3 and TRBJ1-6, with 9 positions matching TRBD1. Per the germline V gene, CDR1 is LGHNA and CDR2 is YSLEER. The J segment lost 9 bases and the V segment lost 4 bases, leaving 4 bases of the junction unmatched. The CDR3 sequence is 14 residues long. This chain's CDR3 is CASSLDRGTSPLHF. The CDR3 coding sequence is TGCGCCAGCAGCCTTGACAGGGGGACTTCACCCCTCCACTTT.

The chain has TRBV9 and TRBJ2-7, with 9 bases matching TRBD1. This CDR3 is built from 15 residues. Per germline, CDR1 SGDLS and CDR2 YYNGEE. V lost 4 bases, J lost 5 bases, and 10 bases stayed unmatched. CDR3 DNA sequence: TGTGCCAGCAGCTTTCAACCGACAGGGGGGGACGAGCAGTACTTC. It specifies CASSFQPTGGDEQYF.

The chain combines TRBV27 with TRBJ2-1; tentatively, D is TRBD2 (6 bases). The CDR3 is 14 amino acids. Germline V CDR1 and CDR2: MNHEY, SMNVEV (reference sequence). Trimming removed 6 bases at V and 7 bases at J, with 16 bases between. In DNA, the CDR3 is TGTGCCAGCAGGCAGAGACTAGGGCGGAATGAGCAGTTCTTC. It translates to CASRQRLGRNEQFF.

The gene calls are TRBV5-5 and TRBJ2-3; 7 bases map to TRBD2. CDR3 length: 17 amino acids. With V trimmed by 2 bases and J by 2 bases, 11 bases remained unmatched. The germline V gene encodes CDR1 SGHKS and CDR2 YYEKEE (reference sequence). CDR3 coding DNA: TGTGCCAGCAGCTTCCCCCGGGGGGTCGAGAACACAGATACGCAGTATTTT. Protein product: CASSFPRGVENTDTQYF.

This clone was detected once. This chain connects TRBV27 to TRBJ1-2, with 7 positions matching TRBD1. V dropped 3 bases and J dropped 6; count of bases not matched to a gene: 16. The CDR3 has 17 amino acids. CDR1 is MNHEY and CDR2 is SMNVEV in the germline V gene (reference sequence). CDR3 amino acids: CASSLVGRGGGRDGYTF. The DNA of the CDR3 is TGTGCCAGCAGTTTGGTAGGGCGAGGGGGCGGTCGAGATGGCTACACCTTC.

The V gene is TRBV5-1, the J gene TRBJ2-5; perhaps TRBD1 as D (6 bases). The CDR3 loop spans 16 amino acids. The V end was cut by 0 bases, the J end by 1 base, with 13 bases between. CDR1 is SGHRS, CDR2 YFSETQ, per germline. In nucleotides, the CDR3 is TGCGCCAGCAGCTTGGCCGCAGGGGCAAGCCAAGAGACCCAGTACTTC. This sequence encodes CASSLAAGASQETQYF.

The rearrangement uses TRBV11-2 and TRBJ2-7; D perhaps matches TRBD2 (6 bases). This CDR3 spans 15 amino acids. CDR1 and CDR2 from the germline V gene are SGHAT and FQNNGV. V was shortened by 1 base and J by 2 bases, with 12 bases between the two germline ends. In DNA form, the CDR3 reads TGTGCCAGCAGCTTAGTTAGCGGACGAACCTACGAGCAGTACTTC. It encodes CASSLVSGRTYEQYF.

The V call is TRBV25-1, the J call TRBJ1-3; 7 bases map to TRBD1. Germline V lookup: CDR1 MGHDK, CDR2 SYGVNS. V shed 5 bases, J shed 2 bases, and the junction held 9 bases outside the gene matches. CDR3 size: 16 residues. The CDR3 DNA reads TGTGCCAGCAGTCTTTTGGCAGGGGGACCTGGAAACACCATATATTTT. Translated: CASSLLAGGPGNTIYF. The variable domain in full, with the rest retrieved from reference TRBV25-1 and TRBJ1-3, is EADIYQTPRYLVIGTGKKITLECSQTMGHDKMYWYQQDPGMELHLIHYSYGVNSTEKGDLSSESTVSRIRTEHFPLTLESARPSHTSQYLCASSLLAGGPGNTIYFGEGSWLTVV.

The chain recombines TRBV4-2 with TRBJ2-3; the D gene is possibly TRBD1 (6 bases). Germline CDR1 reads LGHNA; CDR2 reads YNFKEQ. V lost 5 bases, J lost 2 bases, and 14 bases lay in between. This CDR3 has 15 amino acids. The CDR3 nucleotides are TGTGCCAGCAGCTTGGGGGCACAGGTCACAGATACGCAGTATTTT. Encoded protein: CASSLGAQVTDTQYF.